These 27 T cell receptor beta chains share one sample of origin, sequenced in a study of early T cells in non-severe SARS-CoV-2 infection. MiXCR, applied by TCRdb to the 5' RACE reads, yields one record per CDR3 protein. This table has about 77,000 distinct CDR3 sequences, around 9.9% appearing once. Source material: whole blood. The receptors were gathered from an adult who was a healthcare worker with PCR-confirmed SARS-CoV-2 infection or an uninfected control (not recorded which).

This clonotype has at least ten counts. The chain is built from TRBV12-3 or TRBV12-4 and TRBJ2-7, with 12 positions matching TRBD2. The CDR3 has 14 residues. V shed 5 bases and J 2 bases; nucleotides not matched to a gene: 1. This CDR3 is CASSGLAGPYEQYF. In DNA, the CDR3 is TGTGCCAGCAGTGGACTAGCGGGGCCCTACGAGCAGTACTTC.

This clonotype was recorded many times. The chain links TRBV14 to TRBJ2-2; D is uncertain. The germline V gene encodes CDR1 SGHDN and CDR2 FVKESK. This CDR3 contains 13 residues. The V gene lost 6 bases and the J gene lost 5 bases, with 10 bases spanning the gap. The CDR3 region is CASRVRLTGELFF. CDR3 nucleotides: TGTGCCAGCAGGGTGCGACTTACCGGGGAGCTGTTTTTT.

The genes are TRBV20-1 and TRBJ1-1; D possibly corresponds to TRBD1 (6 bases). The germline CDR1 and CDR2 sequences are DFQATT and SNEGSKA (reference sequence). The V gene lost 5 bases and the J gene lost 6 bases, with 19 bases spanning the gap. The CDR3 consists of 14 residues. CDR3 loop: CSAPRRGGGAEAFF. CDR3 DNA: TGCAGTGCTCCTCGCCGGGGCGGGGGCGCTGAAGCTTTCTTT.

This clonotype was picked up many times. The rearrangement uses TRBV29-1 and TRBJ2-7; D may be TRBD1 (5 bases). Germline V gene sequence: CDR1 SQVTM, CDR2 ANQGSEA. The CDR3 length is 16 residues. Trimming stripped 8 bases from V and 0 bases from J, with 23 bases between. The CDR3 DNA is TGCAGCCGCAAAGGGATTACAGGAAGGAGCTCCTACGAGCAGTACTTC. It encodes CSRKGITGRSSYEQYF.

There are many counts of this clonotype. The gene calls are TRBV5-1 and TRBJ2-1; no clear D gene. Germline loops: CDR1 SGHRS, CDR2 YFSETQ. This CDR3 has 14 amino acids. The V gene lost 0 bases and the J gene lost 6 bases, with 10 bases spanning the gap. The CDR3 DNA sequence: TGCGCCAGCAGCTTGGCGGGCGGCATCAATGAGCAGTTCTTC. Protein: CASSLAGGINEQFF. Together with reference TRBV5-1 and TRBJ2-1, the CDR3 gives the full variable domain: KAGVTQTPRYLIKTRGQQVTLSCSPISGHRSVSWYQQTPGQGLQFLFEYFSETQRNKGNFPGRFSGRQFSNSRSEMNVSTLELGDSALYLCASSLAGGINEQFFGPGTRLTVL.

This clonotype showed up many times. The chain has TRBV12-3 or TRBV12-4 and TRBJ1-5; no reliable D call. The V and J ends lost 1 base and 5 bases respectively, with 6 bases between them. The CDR3 consists of 13 residues. The CDR3 protein is CASSLGRHQPQHF. The CDR3 DNA is TGTGCCAGCAGTTTAGGGAGGCATCAGCCCCAGCATTTT.

This clonotype was found many times. The V gene is TRBV28, the J gene TRBJ1-2, with 10 bases identical to TRBD1. The CDR3 sequence is 16 residues long. Germline V lookup: CDR1 MDHEN, CDR2 SYDVKM. J was trimmed by 8 bases and V by 5 bases; bases with no gene match: 14. The CDR3 loop reads CASSDHVDRGRRGYTF. CDR3 coding DNA: TGTGCCAGCAGTGACCACGTCGACAGGGGGCGGAGGGGCTACACCTTC.

This clonotype has at least ten counts. The chain couples TRBV2 to TRBJ2-1; no clear D. Between the trimmed V and J ends, which lost 4 bases and 12 bases, there was a span of 10 bases. Germline V gene lookup returns CDR1 SNHLY and CDR2 FYNNEI. The CDR3 has 11 amino acids. CDR3 region: CASSVRYGQFF. The CDR3 region has the DNA TGTGCCAGCAGTGTCCGGTACGGGCAGTTCTTC.

The sample holds a few counts of this clonotype. The CDR3 spells CSAGLAGDRPETQYF. In DNA form, the CDR3 reads TGCAGTGCGGGACTAGCGGGAGACCGCCCAGAGACCCAGTACTTC. The J gene is TRBJ2-5, the V gene TRBV20-1, with 14 bases that match TRBD2. The V gene end was trimmed by 6 bases and the J gene end by 4 bases; junction bases not matched to a gene: 7. Germline CDR1 DFQATT, CDR2 SNEGSKA (reference sequence). The CDR3 covers 15 residues.

The chain is built from TRBV5-4 and TRBJ2-1; D possibly uses TRBD1 or TRBD2 (5 bases each). Germline lookup yields CDR1 SGHNT and CDR2 YYREEE (reference sequence). The CDR3 spans 17 residues. The V end lost 2 bases, the J end lost 0 bases, and 15 bases lay between the germline ends. This CDR3 reads CASSFTAGAASYNEQFF. CDR3 nucleotides: TGTGCCAGCAGCTTCACCGCCGGGGCTGCCTCCTACAATGAGCAGTTCTTC.

This clonotype was found many times. The chain employs TRBV28 and TRBJ1-2, with D possibly matching TRBD1 (5 bases). V lost 6 bases, J lost 3 bases, and 14 bases lay in between. The CDR3 sequence is 14 residues long. Germline assignment: CDR1 MDHEN and CDR2 SYDVKM. CDR3 region: CASRTGAEDYGYTF. The CDR3 DNA reads TGTGCCAGCAGAACCGGGGCCGAGGACTATGGCTACACCTTC.

The J gene is TRBJ2-1, the V gene TRBV7-9; 8 bases agree with TRBD1. Germline V gives CDR1 SEHNR, CDR2 FQNEAQ (reference sequence). The CDR3 sequence is 14 residues long. The V and J ends lost 7 bases and 8 bases, in that order; junction bases with no gene match: 10. For the CDR3, the DNA is TGTGCCAGCACCCACCCCGACAGGGGTTATGAGCAGTTCTTC. Its translation is CASTHPDRGYEQFF.

V is TRBV28 and J is TRBJ2-3; D may be TRBD2 (6 bases). This CDR3 contains 15 residues. Trimming pared 2 bases from V and 0 bases from J, leaving 9 bases between. Germline V gene sequence: CDR1 MDHEN, CDR2 SYDVKM. This CDR3 reads CASSLALASTDTQYF. DNA for the CDR3: TGTGCCAGCAGTTTAGCCCTAGCGAGCACAGATACGCAGTATTTT.

This clonotype was seen repeatedly, ten times or more. The chain is built from TRBV27 and TRBJ2-3; TRBD1 agrees at 11 bases. Germline CDR1 reads MNHEY; CDR2 reads SMNVEV (reference sequence). CDR3 size: 15 residues. The ends lost 3 bases at V and 4 bases at J; junction bases unmatched: 3. CDR3 sequence (DNA): TGTGCCAGCAGTTTTTCGGGACAGGGGGCAGATACGCAGTATTTT. Encoded protein: CASSFSGQGADTQYF.

This clonotype was seen at least ten times. This chain joins TRBV6-5 and TRBJ2-3; 9 bases are shared with TRBD2. From germline, CDR1 is MNHEY and CDR2 SVGAGI. The CDR3 is made up of 17 amino acids. Unmatched junction bases numbered 8, after V lost 3 bases and J lost 1 base. The DNA for the CDR3 is TGTGCCAGCAGTTATCGGGGCGGGAGGGCCGGCACAGATACGCAGTATTTT. Translated, it gives CASSYRGGRAGTDTQYF.

This clonotype occurred many times. J is TRBJ2-7 and V is TRBV7-8; no clear D gene. Germline V lookup: CDR1 SGHVS, CDR2 FQNEAQ. The CDR3 has 11 residues. The V end lost 4 bases, the J end lost 7 bases, and 8 bases lay between the germline ends. CDR3 nucleotides: TGTGCCAGCAGCTCCCGGAGAGAGCAGTACTTC. The encoded protein is CASSSRREQYF.

The chain recombines TRBV28 with TRBJ2-3; D is perhaps TRBD2 (6 bases). The V end was cut by 1 base, the J end by 5 bases, with 13 bases between. Germline CDR1 MDHEN, CDR2 SYDVKM. The CDR3 spans 15 residues. The CDR3 spells CASSLSGNGGDTQYF. CDR3 bases: TGTGCCAGCAGTTTATCCGGGAACGGGGGAGATACGCAGTATTTT.

This chain links TRBV27 with TRBJ1-1; TRBD1 matches at 8 bases. With V trimmed by 4 bases and J by 4 bases, 5 bases remained unmatched. The germline gives CDR1 MNHEY, CDR2 SMNVEV (reference sequence). CDR3 length: 14 residues. The CDR3 sequence is CASSWAGGRTEAFF. CDR3 coding DNA: TGTGCCAGCAGTTGGGCAGGGGGCCGCACTGAAGCTTTCTTT.

In this sample, this clonotype turned up many times. The V gene is TRBV7-9, the J gene TRBJ2-7, with a weak D call TRBD2 (5 bases). CDR3 length equals 16 residues. Trimming took 0 bases from V and 3 from J, leaving 15 bases between them. Germline V gene data show CDR1 as SEHNR and CDR2 as FQNEAQ (reference sequence). CDR3 residues: CASSLAGVGPSYEQYF. The DNA for the CDR3 is TGTGCCAGCAGCTTAGCCGGGGTCGGGCCTAGCTACGAGCAGTACTTC.

This clonotype showed up many times. V is TRBV20-1 and J is TRBJ2-7, with 10 bases that match TRBD2. There are 14 residues in the CDR3. The V and J ends lost 3 bases and 6 bases, in that order; junction bases with no gene match: 8. Per germline, CDR1 DFQATT and CDR2 SNEGSKA (reference sequence). The CDR3 sequence: CSASLAGGNFEQYF. The CDR3 DNA reads as TGCAGTGCTAGTTTAGCGGGGGGAAACTTCGAGCAGTACTTC.

This clonotype occurred many times. V usage is TRBV4-2 and J usage is TRBJ2-1; D ambiguous. V lost 5 bases and J 3 bases, leaving 17 bases between the germline ends. Per the germline V gene, CDR1 is LGHNA and CDR2 is YNFKEQ. The CDR3 is made up of 16 amino acids. The CDR3: CASSTSQSADYNEQFF. CDR3 sequence (DNA): TGTGCCAGCAGCACCTCCCAGAGTGCGGACTACAATGAGCAGTTCTTC.

This chain joins TRBV9 and TRBJ2-3; 9 bases are a match to TRBD2. Per germline, CDR1 SGDLS and CDR2 YYNGEE. This CDR3 has 12 amino acids. Trimming cost V 4 bases and J 10 bases; bases outside gene matches: 4. DNA of the CDR3: TGTGCCAGCAGCCCGGGACTAGCTGCGCAGTATTTT. This encodes CASSPGLAAQYF.

The sample holds many counts of this clonotype. The genes are TRBV7-9 and TRBJ2-5; 10 bases are a match to TRBD2. Germline-derived CDR1 and CDR2 are SEHNR and FQNEAQ (reference sequence). The CDR3 contains 21 residues. The J segment lost 5 bases and the V segment lost 2 bases, leaving 23 bases of the junction unmatched. CDR3 protein: CASSLRTSGGGGLGKAETQYF. The CDR3 nucleotides are TGTGCCAGCAGCTTAAGGACTAGCGGCGGAGGAGGGCTCGGGAAAGCGGAGACCCAGTACTTC.

There are a few counts of this clonotype. V gene TRBV7-8 combines with J gene TRBJ2-1; D might be TRBD2 (6 bases). There are 17 residues in the CDR3. The germline CDR1 and CDR2 sequences are SGHVS and FQNEAQ. The V end was cut by 5 bases, the J end by 4 bases, with 21 bases between. The CDR3 here is CASSGRGSSADYNEQFF. The DNA of the CDR3 is TGTGCCAGCAGCGGGAGAGGCTCTAGCGCCGATTACAATGAGCAGTTCTTC.

The rearrangement uses TRBV7-8 and TRBJ2-1, with TRBD2 matching over 12 bases. V shed 6 bases, J shed 9 bases, and the junction held 12 bases outside the gene matches. The CDR3 sequence is 16 residues long. From germline, CDR1 is SGHVS and CDR2 FQNEAQ. CDR3 in amino acids: CASSRTRTSGIGEQFF. DNA of the CDR3: TGTGCCAGCAGTCGTACCCGGACTAGCGGGATTGGTGAGCAGTTCTTC.

This clonotype was found a few times. This chain joins TRBV11-2 and TRBJ2-4, with D unresolved. Trimming took off 8 bases at V and 6 bases at J, with 17 bases between the two ends. CDR1 is SGHAT, CDR2 FQNNGV, per germline. This CDR3 is 14 amino acids long. The CDR3 nucleotides read TGTGCCAGCCCCCATCCTAGGGTGGGAAACATTCAGTACTTC. Protein product: CASPHPRVGNIQYF.

This clonotype was counted many times. The V call is TRBV2, the J call TRBJ2-3; 7 nucleotides match TRBD2. CDR1 is SNHLY and CDR2 is FYNNEI in the germline V gene. V gave up 5 bases and J gave up 0 bases; unmatched junction bases: 23. The CDR3 spans 21 residues. CDR3 nucleotides: TGTGCCAGCAGTTTTCGACGCGCGCGCGTGGGCCAGCGGGGTAGCACAGATACGCAGTATTTT. Its protein product is CASSFRRARVGQRGSTDTQYF.